This T cell receptor beta chain was retrieved from a study of graft-versus-host responses after intestinal transplantation. Across the study: Recipients uniformly received anti-thymocyte globulin induction, followed by tacrolimus and steroids for roughly three years. Study-wide points: Clonal ratios of graft-versus-host to host-versus-graft in allografts were high for patients exhibiting graft-donor T cell macrochimerism. GvH clones appeared in recipient marrow, some first in ileum or blood.

V lost 2 bases and J 4 bases, leaving 14 bases between the germline ends. Per germline, CDR1 MNHEY and CDR2 SMNVEV (reference sequence). There are 15 residues in the CDR3. This clone has just one count. Its target is not known. Some clones are missing from TCRdb's copy, which holds only in-frame ones; the method was immunoSEQ multiplex PCR. The sample lists some 82,000 clones, around 86% seen once, with under 9.5% in the top ten. The sequence was obtained from a human donor who was the organ donor for an intestinal transplant. The chain is built from TRBV27 and TRBJ1-2; D not certain. Here the sequenced sample was unstimulated CD8+ T cells sorted from spleen or lymph node cells, taken before transplant. The CDR3 reads CASSLSSSVGYGYTF. The CDR3 region has the DNA TGTGCCAGCAGTTTAAGTTCTAGTGTCGGCTATGGCTACACCTTC.